These 8 T cell receptor beta chains were sequenced from one sample in a study of shared clonotypes between healthy human individuals (dated by TCRdb to about 2020). Libraries came from the immunoSEQ multiplex PCR assay. TCRdb provides this immuneACCESS table in a form limited to in-frame rearrangements. Some clones are lacking; in checked studies, under half of them reflect an unresolved V gene, and why the rest are absent is not known. Here the sample has roughly 1,000,000 clones; about 84% occur a single time. The ten largest clones add up to more than 0.55% of the sample. The sequenced sample consisted of memory CD4+ T cells from PBMCs. The sample's cell subset or site label is to be understood as: CD45RA-negative fraction. The receptors were gathered from a man aged 18 to 35 in good health. Some clones in this sample may be carry-over from other donors' samples.

The CDR3 loop reads CASSPIMGTGTRHHEQFF. CDR3 DNA: TGTGCCAGCAGCCCTATTATGGGGACCGGGACTAGACATCATGAGCAGTTCTTC. The chain recombines TRBV7-9 with TRBJ2-1, with 8 nucleotides matching TRBD2. CDR1 and CDR2 (germline): SEHNR, FQNEAQ (reference sequence). With 5 bases clipped from V and 8 bases from J, the junction kept 20 bases outside the gene matches. CDR3 length: 18 amino acids.

The chain combines TRBV4-1 with TRBJ2-1; 7 bases map to TRBD2. CDR3 length: 17 amino acids. The ends lost 3 bases at V and 2 bases at J; junction bases unmatched: 10. Germline V CDR1 and CDR2: MGHRA, YSYEKL. This CDR3 is CASSHQTSTTTYNEQFF. DNA of the CDR3: TGCGCCAGCAGCCACCAGACTAGCACAACCACCTACAATGAGCAGTTCTTC.

The sample holds a few counts of this clone. This chain links TRBV14 with TRBJ1-4; TRBD1 might be the D (5 bases). The CDR3 spans 17 residues. V dropped 4 bases and J dropped 3 bases, with 18 bases sitting between them. Germline loops: CDR1 SGHDN, CDR2 FVKESK. The CDR3 reads CASSLGPGFTSNEKLFF. CDR3 nucleotides: TGTGCCAGCAGCCTGGGGCCAGGGTTTACTTCTAATGAAAAACTGTTTTTT.

The chain links TRBV5-4 to TRBJ1-3; no firm D call. This CDR3 contains 15 residues. The V and J ends lost 0 bases and 2 bases respectively, with 9 bases between them. Germline CDR1 and CDR2: SGHNT and YYREEE (reference sequence). The CDR3 nucleotides read TGTGCCAGCAGCTTGGGGCATCCAGCTGGAAACACCATATATTTT. Encoded protein: CASSLGHPAGNTIYF.

The rearrangement links TRBV5-1 to TRBJ2-7, with D perhaps TRBD1 (6 bases). Trimming stripped 2 bases from V and 2 bases from J, with 11 bases between. The CDR3 consists of 14 residues. Germline V gene lookup returns CDR1 SGHRS and CDR2 YFSETQ. For the CDR3, the DNA is TGCGCCAGCAGCTTCGGGACAATCACCTACGAGCAGTACTTC. It is translated as CASSFGTITYEQYF. The full variable domain, rest sourced from reference TRBV5-1 and TRBJ2-7, is KAGVTQTPRYLIKTRGQQVTLSCSPISGHRSVSWYQQTPGQGLQFLFEYFSETQRNKGNFPGRFSGRQFSNSRSEMNVSTLELGDSALYLCASSFGTITYEQYFGPGTRLTVT.

The chain recombines TRBV11-1 with TRBJ2-7, with 7 bases aligning to TRBD1. The germline V gene has CDR1 SGHAT and CDR2 FQDESV (reference sequence). The junction had 8 bases not matched to a gene; V was cut back by 5 bases and J by 4 bases. The CDR3 contains 14 residues. CDR3 nucleotides: TGTGCCAGCAGCAGGACAGGTTATTCGTACGAGCAGTACTTC. Its protein product is CASSRTGYSYEQYF.

The chain combines TRBV10-3 with TRBJ2-7; either TRBD1 or TRBD2 may supply D (5 bases each). Per the germline V gene, CDR1 is ENHRY and CDR2 is SYGVKD. The germline V and J ends were trimmed by 3 bases and 4 bases, with 10 bases remaining between them. The CDR3 is made up of 13 amino acids. CDR3 protein: CAISDYRRYEQYF. In nucleotides, the CDR3 is TGTGCCATCAGTGACTACAGGAGGTACGAGCAGTACTTC.

The V gene is TRBV28, the J gene TRBJ1-5; the match to TRBD1 covers 7 bases. Germline CDR1 is MDHEN and CDR2 is SYDVKM. The CDR3 has 15 residues. V trimming: 3 bases; J trimming: 4 bases; junction bases outside the gene matches: 6. CDR3: CASSFPGGKNQPQHF. CDR3 bases: TGTGCCAGCAGTTTTCCAGGGGGAAAAAATCAGCCCCAGCATTTT.